This T cell receptor (beta chain) derives from a study of T cells after yellow fever vaccination. Study in general: Preparing low-cell-number fractions relied on SMART-Seq v4 Ultra Low Input.

V was clipped by 4 bases and J by 1 base, with 11 bases between them. CDR1 and CDR2 from the germline V gene are LNHDA and SQIVND (reference sequence). The CDR3 loop spans 15 amino acids. One entry per CDR3 protein, called by TCRdb with MiXCR from the 5' RACE reads. The top ten hold 15% of the sample, which has some 350,000 distinct CDR3 sequences, roughly 6.2% seen once. Ten or more counts support this clonotype. Its target is not known. Points from the study as a whole: Post-booster reappearance was seen for most primary-vaccination clones (just over 95% CD4, roughly 91% CD8). It was a weaker secondary response, yet one that peaked faster, at day 5 versus 15.

The TCR comes from a man between 25 and 39 years old who received the YFV17D yellow fever vaccine. Source: PBMCs, taken 5 days after the yellow fever booster vaccination. V is TRBV19 and J is TRBJ1-5; D is possibly TRBD1 (5 bases). This CDR3 reads CASSRRGESNQPQHF. The CDR3, as DNA: TGTGCCAGTAGTAGGAGGGGCGAGAGCAATCAGCCCCAGCATTTT.